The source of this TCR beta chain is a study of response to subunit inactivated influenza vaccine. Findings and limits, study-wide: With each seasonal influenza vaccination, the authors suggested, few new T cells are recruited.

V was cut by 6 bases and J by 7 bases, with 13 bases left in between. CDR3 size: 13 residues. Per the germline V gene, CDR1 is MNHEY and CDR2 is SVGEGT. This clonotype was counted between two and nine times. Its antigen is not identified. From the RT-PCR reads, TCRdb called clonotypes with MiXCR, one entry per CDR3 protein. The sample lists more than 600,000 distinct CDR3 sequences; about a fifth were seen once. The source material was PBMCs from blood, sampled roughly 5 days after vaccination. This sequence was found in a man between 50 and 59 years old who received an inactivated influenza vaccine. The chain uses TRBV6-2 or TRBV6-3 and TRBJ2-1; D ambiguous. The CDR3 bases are TGTGCCAGCAGCCTCCCTGGCGTGAATGAGCAGTTCTTC. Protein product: CASSLPGVNEQFF.